This T cell receptor (beta chain) was identified in a study of blood T cell repertoires in COVID-19. Turning to the study itself: COVID-19 samples collected from the United States, Italy and Spain covered acute and convalescent phases. The analysed material was cDNA or gDNA that came from T cells, B-cell-depleted T cells, or PBMCs.

Clones were sequenced by immunoSEQ multiplex PCR, and TCRdb holds only the in-frame ones, with some missing. Altogether fewer than 80,000 clones are present, 65% to 90% being singletons, with the ten largest covering around 6.3%. V lost 1 base and J lost 0; bases outside the gene matches: 6. The CDR3 consists of 17 residues. Germline V CDR1 and CDR2: LGHNA, YSLEER. Seattle-derived patients entered the study during active infection and were followed longitudinally. The specimen sequenced was peripheral blood. The rearrangement links TRBV4-3 to TRBJ2-3; 8 bases align to TRBD2. The clonotype comes from a man of 80 years or more with COVID-19, enrolled during active disease. The CDR3: CASSQGNGGASTDTQYF. For the CDR3, the DNA is TGCGCCAGCAGCCAAGGGAACGGGGGGGCTAGCACAGATACGCAGTATTTT.